This is a list of T cell receptor beta chains from one sample in a study of Ad26.COV2.S vaccination and SARS-CoV-2 variants. The method was immunoSEQ multiplex PCR; TCRdb's version includes in-frame clones alone and lacks a portion of them. The table has about 350,000 clones, roughly 90% seen once; the top ten hold about 6.4%. The sample here was peripheral blood, taken in a trial of Ad26.COV2.S vaccine versus placebo. The receptors were gathered from a person aged 18 to 59 who received the Ad26.COV2.S COVID-19 vaccine or a placebo. CDR3s leave out the opening cysteine and the closing phenylalanine or tryptophan. The order of the fields is J gene, V gene, CDR3 protein.

>TRBJ2-1|TRBV9
ASSGTLSYNEQF
>TRBJ1-5|TRBV7-6
ASSLDRQGNQPQH
>TRBJ2-7|TRBV7-6
ASSLTAFYEQY
>TRBJ1-5|TRBV7-9
ASSYHGSNQPQH
>TRBJ1-2|TRBV30
AWSVPSDGYT
>TRBJ2-1|TRBV7-9
ASSLDGLSYNEQF
>TRBJ1-2|TRBV7-8
ASSLTDIRGYT
>TRBJ2-7|TRBV10-3
APTPLAGPVSYEQY
>TRBJ2-7|TRBV7-2
ASSLGLADYEQY
>TRBJ2-7|TRBV6-7
ASTISQGTYEQY